The TCR beta chain under discussion was sequenced for a study of graft-versus-host responses after intestinal transplantation. Study in general: Anti-thymocyte globulin induction, then tacrolimus and steroids for roughly 3 years, went to all recipients.

Study-wide results and limits: Circulating GvH clone levels at their peak were associated with HvG declines (early post-transplant). Individuals carrying graft-donor T cell macrochimerism showed high graft-versus-host to host-versus-graft clonal ratios in allografts. Recipient marrow showed GvH clones, some seen first in ileum or blood.

Profiled with immunoSEQ multiplex PCR; TCRdb holds only in-frame clones, not every one. The table includes approximately 120,000 clones, roughly 92% detected once. The V and J ends lost 0 bases and 7 bases respectively, with 11 bases between them. Germline V gives CDR1 SGHRS, CDR2 YFSETQ. This CDR3 is built from 14 residues. Turning to this clone: Its antigen remains unidentified.

The chain couples TRBV5-1 to TRBJ2-4, with D possibly being TRBD1 or TRBD2 (6 bases each). The specimen was unstimulated CD4+ T cells sorted from spleen or lymph node cells, collected before intestinal transplant. This clonotype was obtained from a human donor who received an intestinal transplant. The DNA of the CDR3 is TGCGCCAGCAGCTTGGGAGGGGGGATGAACATTCAGTACTTC. It specifies CASSLGGGMNIQYF.